The rows below give T cell receptor beta chains drawn from one sample of a study of blood T cell repertoires in COVID-19. Sequenced by immunoSEQ multiplex PCR; TCRdb stores in-frame clones only, minus some. This sample has more than 120,000 clones, with roughly 84% found just once. The sample comprised peripheral blood. The receptors originated from a human donor with acute or convalescent COVID-19. The donor label of this sample is uncertain. The CDR3 runs from the conserved cysteine through the conserved F or W. A D gene is named only where the DNA matches it firmly. Size tells how often a clone was seen (once, few, many) or the class of an expanded clone, and some rows leave it out.

TRBJ2-1 TRBV4-1 NA NA CASSQAGVRNEQFF TGCGCCAGCAGCCAAGCGGGAGTGAGGAATGAGCAGTTCTTC
TRBJ1-4 TRBV25-1 NA NA CRQSGGEKLFF TGTCGTCAATCGGGGGGCGAAAAACTGTTTTTT
TRBJ1-2 TRBV28 NA NA CASVLGGYGYTF TGTGCCAGCGTTTTAGGGGGCTATGGCTACACCTTC
TRBJ1-1 TRBV19 few NA CASSIYTEAFF TGTGCCAGTAGTATCTACACTGAAGCTTTCTTT
TRBJ2-2 TRBV4-2 once TRBD2 CASSPSSGGSTGELFF TGTGCCAGCAGCCCCTCTAGCGGGGGTTCTACCGGGGAGCTGTTTTTT
TRBJ2-2 TRBV24-1 NA TRBD2 CATSDLTSGNTGELFF TGTGCCACCAGTGATTTGACTAGCGGTAACACCGGGGAGCTGTTTTTT
TRBJ1-1 TRBV5-1 NA TRBD1 CASSGQGGVTEAFF TGCGCCAGCAGCGGACAGGGAGGGGTCACTGAAGCTTTCTTT
TRBJ1-2 TRBV6-1 NA TRBD1 CASSDGQGAGYGYTF TGTGCCAGCAGTGACGGTCAGGGGGCAGGCTATGGCTACACCTTC
TRBJ1-3 TRBV7-2 few TRBD1 CASSPNQGATGNTIYF TGTGCCAGCAGCCCTAACCAGGGGGCAACTGGAAACACCATATATTTT
TRBJ2-7 TRBV21-1 NA NA CASSKEGGQGIYEQYF TGTGCCAGCAGCAAAGAAGGGGGACAGGGTATTTACGAGCAGTACTTC
TRBJ2-3 TRBV27 NA TRBD2 CASSPPGLAGGPRVDTQYF TGTGCCAGCAGTCCCCCGGGACTAGCGGGAGGGCCCCGCGTTGATACGCAGTATTTT
TRBJ1-2 TRBV2 NA NA CASSEARNYGYTF TGTGCCAGCAGTGAGGCCAGAAACTATGGCTACACCTTC
TRBJ2-5 TRBV3-1/TRBV3-2 NA TRBD2 CASSIRHGLAGGETQYF TGTGCCAGCAGCATAAGGCACGGACTAGCGGGCGGGGAGACCCAGTACTTC
TRBJ1-2 TRBV5-6 NA NA CASSAPGVANYGYTF TGTGCCAGCAGCGCACCAGGGGTTGCTAACTATGGCTACACCTTC
TRBJ1-2 TRBV27 NA TRBD1 CASSLSIRTGGVLGYTF TGTGCCAGCAGTTTATCGATCAGGACAGGGGGCGTATTGGGCTACACCTTC
TRBJ2-2 TRBV9 NA NA CASSVEVRGTDGELFF TGTGCCAGCAGCGTAGAGGTCCGGGGGACGGACGGGGAGCTGTTTTTT
TRBJ1-1 TRBV30 NA NA CAWSTKMNTEAFF TGTGCCTGGTCCACAAAAATGAACACTGAAGCTTTCTTT
TRBJ1-2 TRBV14 NA TRBD1 CASSLPGTGVYGYTF TGTGCCAGCAGCCTCCCCGGGACAGGGGTCTATGGCTACACCTTC
TRBJ1-5 TRBV11-3 few NA CASSSYSNQPQHF TGTGCCAGCAGCTCGTATAGCAATCAGCCCCAGCATTTT
TRBJ1-1 TRBV30 NA TRBD1 CAWRQGKTEAFF TGTGCCTGGCGACAGGGAAAAACTGAAGCTTTCTTT
TRBJ1-2 TRBV4-3 NA NA CASSQEGRGVYGYTF TGCGCCAGCAGCCAAGAGGGCCGGGGAGTCTATGGCTACACCTTC
TRBJ2-2 TRBV5-6 NA TRBD1 CASSLLDRDTGELFF TGTGCCAGCAGCTTGCTGGACAGGGATACCGGGGAGCTGTTTTTT
TRBJ1-2 TRBV28 once TRBD1 CASSELGTGGQGYTF TGTGCCAGCAGTGAATTAGGGACAGGGGGGCAAGGCTACACCTTC
TRBJ1-2 TRBV11-1 NA TRBD1 CASSSGTGASGYTF TGTGCCAGCAGCTCCGGGACAGGGGCCAGTGGCTACACCTTC
TRBJ1-2 TRBV7-3 NA NA CASSLRGGDGYTF TGTGCCAGCAGCTTAAGAGGCGGGGATGGCTACACCTTC
TRBJ2-5 TRBV3-1/TRBV3-2 NA TRBD2 CASSQEGGTQETQYF TGTGCCAGCAGCCAAGAGGGGGGGACCCAAGAGACCCAGTACTTC
TRBJ1-2 TRBV7-9 NA TRBD1 CASSRGTGVGGYTF TGTGCCAGCAGCCGGGGTACAGGGGTTGGTGGCTACACCTTC
TRBJ1-5 TRBV25-1 NA TRBD1 CASSDWQGVQPQHF TGTGCCAGCAGTGATTGGCAGGGGGTACAGCCCCAGCATTTT
TRBJ1-6 TRBV5-5 NA NA CASSFRQSYGAYNSPLHF TGTGCCAGCAGCTTTCGACAGTCGTATGGGGCCTATAATTCACCCCTCCACTTT
TRBJ2-1 TRBV27 NA TRBD2 CASSIFVLAGGPKQQFF TGTGCCAGCAGCATCTTCGTTCTAGCGGGAGGGCCTAAACAGCAGTTCTTC
TRBJ2-3 TRBV19 NA TRBD2 CASSPSGGDTQYF TGTGCCAGTAGCCCTAGCGGGGGCGATACGCAGTATTTT
TRBJ1-1 TRBV7-9 NA TRBD1 CASSPSGQGPTEAFF TGTGCCAGCAGCCCCTCGGGACAGGGACCCACTGAAGCTTTCTTT
TRBJ2-7 TRBV10-3 NA TRBD1 CAISESGTGAYEQYF TGTGCCATCAGTGAGTCGGGGACAGGAGCCTACGAGCAGTACTTC
TRBJ1-1 TRBV27 NA TRBD1 CASREQGTNTEAFF TGTGCCAGCAGGGAACAGGGGACGAACACTGAAGCTTTCTTT
TRBJ1-5 TRBV15 NA TRBD1 CATRGTGGLQPQHF TGTGCCACCAGGGGGACAGGGGGCCTTCAGCCCCAGCATTTT
TRBJ1-3 TRBV3-1/TRBV3-2 NA NA CASSRDRPSGNTIYF TGTGCCAGCAGCCGCGACAGACCTTCGGGAAACACCATATATTTT
TRBJ1-2 TRBV6-5 NA NA CASSSMRTNYGYTF TGTGCCAGCAGTTCGATGAGGACTAACTATGGCTACACCTTC
TRBJ2-2 TRBV4-3 NA NA CASSQRHLTGELFF TGCGCCAGCAGCCAAAGACACCTCACCGGGGAGCTGTTTTTT
TRBJ1-1 TRBV2 NA NA CASRGGWSEAFF TGTGCCAGCAGGGGAGGGTGGTCTGAAGCTTTCTTT
TRBJ1-1 TRBV12-3/TRBV12-4 once NA CASSFSVAEAFF TGTGCCAGCAGTTTCTCAGTGGCTGAAGCTTTCTTT
TRBJ2-7 TRBV28 NA NA CASSPRPEGRGPF TGTGCCAGCAGCCCGCGACCGGAAGGGCGGGGCCCTTTC
TRBJ2-3 TRBV6-2/TRBV6-3 NA NA CASSYSYDTQYF TGTGCCAGCAGTTACTCGTATGATACGCAGTATTTT